The clone carrying this T cell receptor (beta chain) showed up just once. Its specificity is unknown. This specimen belongs to a study of cytomegalovirus exposure and HLA in healthy donors. Overall study findings and caveats: While the bulk of TCR sequences proved rare, some public TCRs turned up in many donors. In a later analysis, at a false discovery rate of 0.05, over 15,000 TCR beta sequences matched HLA alleles.

The PCR had 60 Vbeta and 13 Jbeta primers. Only in-frame clones appear in the TCRdb table, and some are missing; sequencing was by immunoSEQ multiplex PCR. The sample yields 130,000 to 150,000 clones, 80% seen once. Looked up from germline, CDR1 is MDHEN and CDR2 is SYDVKM. Trimming stripped 6 bases from V and 6 bases from J, with 11 bases between. This CDR3 has 12 residues. The sample comprised PBMCs. This sequence joins TRBV28 and TRBJ1-1; D uncertain. This sequence was found in a middle-aged man in good health and CMV-seropositive. The CDR3 reads CASRVDTPEAFF. CDR3 coding DNA: TGTGCCAGCAGGGTAGATACTCCTGAAGCTTTCTTT.